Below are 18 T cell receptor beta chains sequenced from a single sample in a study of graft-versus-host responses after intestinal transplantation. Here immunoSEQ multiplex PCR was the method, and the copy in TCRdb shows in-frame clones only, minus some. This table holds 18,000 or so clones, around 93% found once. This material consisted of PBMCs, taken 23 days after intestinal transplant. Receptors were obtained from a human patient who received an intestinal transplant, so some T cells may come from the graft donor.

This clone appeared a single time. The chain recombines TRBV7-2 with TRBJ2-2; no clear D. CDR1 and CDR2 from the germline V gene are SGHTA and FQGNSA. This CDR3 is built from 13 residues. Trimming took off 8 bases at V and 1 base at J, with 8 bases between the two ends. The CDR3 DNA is TGTGCCAGCTGGTACTTGAACACCGGGGAGCTGTTTTTT. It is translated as CASWYLNTGELFF.

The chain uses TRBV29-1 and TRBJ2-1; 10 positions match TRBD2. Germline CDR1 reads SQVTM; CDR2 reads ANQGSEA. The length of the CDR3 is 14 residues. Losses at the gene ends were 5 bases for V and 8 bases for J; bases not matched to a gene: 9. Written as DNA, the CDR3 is TGCAGCGTTTTAAGCGGGAGGGCGGGGGATGAGCAGTTCTTC. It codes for CSVLSGRAGDEQFF.

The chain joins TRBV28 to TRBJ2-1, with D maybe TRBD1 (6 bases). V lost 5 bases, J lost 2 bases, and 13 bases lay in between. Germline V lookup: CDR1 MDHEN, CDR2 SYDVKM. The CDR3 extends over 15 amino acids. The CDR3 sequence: CASSLTGSPYNEQFF. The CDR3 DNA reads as TGTGCCAGCAGTCTTACAGGGTCCCCCTACAATGAGCAGTTCTTC. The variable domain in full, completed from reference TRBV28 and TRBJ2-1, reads DVKVTQSSRYLVKRTGEKVFLECVQDMDHENMFWYRQDPGLGLRLIYFSYDVKMKEKGDIPEGYSVSREKKERFSLILESASTNQTSMYLCASSLTGSPYNEQFFGPGTRLTVL.

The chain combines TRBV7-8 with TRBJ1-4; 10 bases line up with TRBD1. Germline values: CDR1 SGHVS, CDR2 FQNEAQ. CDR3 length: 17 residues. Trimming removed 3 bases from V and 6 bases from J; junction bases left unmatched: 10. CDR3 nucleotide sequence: TGTGCCAGCAGCTTCCCACCACTGACAGGGGGCTATGAAAAACTGTTTTTT. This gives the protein CASSFPPLTGGYEKLFF.

CDR3 DNA: TGTGCCAGCAGCTCCCGGGACAGTGACTACGAGCAGTACTTC. It translates to CASSSRDSDYEQYF. The rearrangement links TRBV13 to TRBJ2-7; 7 nucleotides align to TRBD1. The CDR3 runs to 14 residues. Per germline, CDR1 PRHDT and CDR2 FYEKMQ (reference sequence). V lost 4 bases and J lost 3; bases outside the gene matches: 6. Drawing the rest from reference TRBV13 and TRBJ2-7, the complete variable domain is AAGVIQSPRHLIKEKRETATLKCYPIPRHDTVYWYQQGPGQDPQFLISFYEKMQSDKGSIPDRFSAQQFSDYHSELNMSSLELGDSALYFCASSSRDSDYEQYFGPGTRLTVT.

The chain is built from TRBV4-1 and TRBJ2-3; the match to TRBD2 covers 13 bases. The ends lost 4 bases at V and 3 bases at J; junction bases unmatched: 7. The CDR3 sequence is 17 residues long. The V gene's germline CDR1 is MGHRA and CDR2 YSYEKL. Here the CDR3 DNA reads TGCGCCAGCAGCCGGACTAGCGGGAGTGGGGTAACAGATACGCAGTATTTT. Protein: CASSRTSGSGVTDTQYF.

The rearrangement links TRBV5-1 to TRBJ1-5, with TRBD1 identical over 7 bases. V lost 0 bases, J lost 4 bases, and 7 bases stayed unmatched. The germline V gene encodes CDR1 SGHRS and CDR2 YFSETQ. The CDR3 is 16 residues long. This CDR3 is CASSLVGRGINQPQHF. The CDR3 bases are TGCGCCAGCAGCTTGGTGGGCAGGGGGATAAATCAGCCCCAGCATTTT.

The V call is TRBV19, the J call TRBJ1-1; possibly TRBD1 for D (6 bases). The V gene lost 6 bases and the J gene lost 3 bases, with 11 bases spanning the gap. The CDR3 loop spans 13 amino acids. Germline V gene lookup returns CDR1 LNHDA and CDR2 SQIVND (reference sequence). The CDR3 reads CASRRGGDTEAFF. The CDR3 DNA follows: TGTGCCAGTAGGAGGGGGGGGGACACTGAAGCTTTCTTT.

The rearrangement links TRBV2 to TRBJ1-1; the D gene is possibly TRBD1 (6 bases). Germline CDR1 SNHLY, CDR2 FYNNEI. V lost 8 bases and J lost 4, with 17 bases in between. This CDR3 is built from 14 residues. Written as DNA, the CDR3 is TGTGCCAGCCACCTCCTGACAGGACGCACTGAAGCTTTCTTT. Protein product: CASHLLTGRTEAFF.

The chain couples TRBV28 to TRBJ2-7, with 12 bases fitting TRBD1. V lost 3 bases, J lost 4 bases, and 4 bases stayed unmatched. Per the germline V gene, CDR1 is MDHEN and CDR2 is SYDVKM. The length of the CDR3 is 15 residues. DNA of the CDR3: TGTGCCAGCAGTTTCCGGGACAGGGGGCTGTACGAGCAGTACTTC. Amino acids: CASSFRDRGLYEQYF.

For the CDR3, the DNA is TGTGCCAGCAGTATTCCTACGGGCGGGAGGGGGCATGGCGGGGAGCTGTTTTTT. This sequence encodes CASSIPTGGRGHGGELFF. The rearrangement links TRBV27 to TRBJ2-2; 9 positions match TRBD2. Germline V gene lookup returns CDR1 MNHEY and CDR2 SMNVEV (reference sequence). The V and J ends lost 5 bases and 7 bases, in that order; junction bases with no gene match: 17. This CDR3 is 18 amino acids long.

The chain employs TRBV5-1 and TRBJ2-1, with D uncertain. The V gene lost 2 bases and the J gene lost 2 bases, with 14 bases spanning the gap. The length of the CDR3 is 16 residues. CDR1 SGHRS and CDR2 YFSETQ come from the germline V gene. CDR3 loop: CASSFSTGTAYNEQFF. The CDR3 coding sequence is TGCGCCAGCAGCTTCTCCACTGGAACAGCCTACAATGAGCAGTTCTTC. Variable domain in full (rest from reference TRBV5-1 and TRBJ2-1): KAGVTQTPRYLIKTRGQQVTLSCSPISGHRSVSWYQQTPGQGLQFLFEYFSETQRNKGNFPGRFSGRQFSNSRSEMNVSTLELGDSALYLCASSFSTGTAYNEQFFGPGTRLTVL.

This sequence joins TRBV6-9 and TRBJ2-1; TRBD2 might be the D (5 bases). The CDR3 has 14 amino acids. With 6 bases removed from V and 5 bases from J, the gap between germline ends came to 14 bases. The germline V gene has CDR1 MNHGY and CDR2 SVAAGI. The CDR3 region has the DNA TGTGCCAGCAGCCCCCTTGGGAGACACAATGAGCAGTTCTTC. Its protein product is CASSPLGRHNEQFF.

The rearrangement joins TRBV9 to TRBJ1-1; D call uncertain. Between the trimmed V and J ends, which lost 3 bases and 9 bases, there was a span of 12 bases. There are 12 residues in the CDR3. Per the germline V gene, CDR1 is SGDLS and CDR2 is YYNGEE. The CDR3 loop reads CASSALTAQAFF. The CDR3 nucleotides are TGTGCCAGCAGCGCTTTAACAGCTCAAGCTTTCTTT.

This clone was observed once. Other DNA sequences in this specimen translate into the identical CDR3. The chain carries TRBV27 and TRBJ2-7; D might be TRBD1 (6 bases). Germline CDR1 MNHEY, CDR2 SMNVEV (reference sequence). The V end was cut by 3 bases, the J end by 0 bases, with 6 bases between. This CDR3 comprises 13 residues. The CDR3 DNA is TGTGCCAGCAGTTTGACAGGCTCCTACGAGCAGTACTTC. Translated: CASSLTGSYEQYF.

DNA of the CDR3: TGTGCCAGCAGCTTGTTTCCAGGCCGAACTACCTACGAGCAGTACTTC. This sequence encodes CASSLFPGRTTYEQYF. The V and J genes are TRBV5-6 and TRBJ2-5; D is ambiguous. The assigned J gene may be wrong: the sequence end matches TRBJ2-7 better. The CDR3 contains 16 residues. The germline gives CDR1 SGHDT, CDR2 YYEEEE.

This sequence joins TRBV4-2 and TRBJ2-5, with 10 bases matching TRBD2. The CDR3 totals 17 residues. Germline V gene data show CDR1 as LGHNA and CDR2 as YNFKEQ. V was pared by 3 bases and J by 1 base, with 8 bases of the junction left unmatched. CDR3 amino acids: CASSQAGTSVTQETQYF. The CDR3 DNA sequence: TGTGCCAGCAGCCAGGCCGGGACTAGCGTTACCCAAGAGACCCAGTACTTC.

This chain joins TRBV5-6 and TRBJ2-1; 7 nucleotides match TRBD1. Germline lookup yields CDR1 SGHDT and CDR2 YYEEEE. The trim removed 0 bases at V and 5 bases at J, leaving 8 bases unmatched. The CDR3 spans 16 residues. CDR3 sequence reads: CASSLVGTDDNNEQFF. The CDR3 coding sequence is TGTGCCAGCAGCTTGGTGGGGACAGATGACAACAATGAGCAGTTCTTC.